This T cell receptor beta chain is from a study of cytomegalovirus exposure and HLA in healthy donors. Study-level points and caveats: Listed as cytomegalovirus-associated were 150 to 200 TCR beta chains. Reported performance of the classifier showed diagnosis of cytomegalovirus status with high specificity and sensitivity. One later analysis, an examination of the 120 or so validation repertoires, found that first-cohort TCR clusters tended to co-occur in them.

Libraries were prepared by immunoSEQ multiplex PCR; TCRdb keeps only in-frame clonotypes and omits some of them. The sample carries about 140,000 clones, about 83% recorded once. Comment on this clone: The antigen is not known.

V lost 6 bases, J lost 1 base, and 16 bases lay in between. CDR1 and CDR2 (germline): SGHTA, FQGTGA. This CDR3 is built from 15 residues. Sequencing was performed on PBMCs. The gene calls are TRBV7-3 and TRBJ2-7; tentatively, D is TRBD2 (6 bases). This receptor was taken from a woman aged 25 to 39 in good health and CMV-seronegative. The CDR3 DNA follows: TGTGCCAGCAGTCTAAGGGGAGGTGGATCCTACGAGCAGTACTTC. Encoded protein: CASSLRGGGSYEQYF.